This T cell receptor (beta chain) was captured by sequencing in a study of cytomegalovirus exposure and HLA in healthy donors. V lost 5 bases, J lost 7 bases, and 10 bases stayed unmatched. CDR1 and CDR2 (germline): MNHEY, SVGAGI. The CDR3 loop spans 14 amino acids. Both 60 Vbeta primers and 13 Jbeta primers went into the PCR. The protocol was immunoSEQ multiplex PCR, while the TCRdb copy is restricted to in-frame clones and leaves out a portion. In the table there are roughly 220,000 clones, around 86% of which are singletons. Healthy bone marrow donors made up the cohort. Input material: PBMCs. The rearrangement links TRBV6-5 to TRBJ1-1; TRBD1 agrees at 7 bases. This sequence originates from a middle-aged woman in good health and CMV-seronegative. The DNA of the CDR3 is TGTGCCAGCAGTCCCGTCCCGGGACAGTTTGAAGCTTTCTTT. Protein product: CASSPVPGQFEAFF.